One and the same sample provided the 24 T cell receptor beta chains below, sequenced in a study of human T cells and chemical hapten exposure. Time point meaning: patch test 3, about 24 weeks after DPC sensitization. Treatment given: therapeutic diphenylcyclopropenone sensitization with weekly scalp DPC. TCRdb passed the RACE reads through MiXCR, listing each CDR3 protein once. The profile shows 150,000 to 200,000 distinct CDR3 sequences, 24% of them singletons. The material was whole blood, obtained in connection with sensitization to the hapten diphenylcyclopropenone (DPC). These receptors all come from a woman aged 40 to 50 with alopecia areata. Some clones in this sample may be carry-over from other donors' samples.

In its sample, this clonotype was seen a few times. This chain joins TRBV2 and TRBJ1-5, with D maybe TRBD1 (5 bases). Trimming removed 1 base from V and 6 bases from J, with 13 bases in between. Germline assignment: CDR1 SNHLY and CDR2 FYNNEI. The CDR3 is 15 residues long. The chain's CDR3 is CASSEVGQGSQPQHF. CDR3 sequence (DNA): TGTGCCAGCAGTGAAGTCGGGCAGGGAAGTCAGCCCCAGCATTTT. Together with reference TRBV2 and TRBJ1-5, the CDR3 gives the full variable domain: EPEVTQTPSHQVTQMGQEVILRCVPISNHLYFYWYRQILGQKVEFLVSFYNNEISEKSEIFDDQFSVERPDGSNFTLKIRSTKLEDSAMYFCASSEVGQGSQPQHFGDGTRLSIL.

V is TRBV6-1 and J is TRBJ2-7, with 10 bases matching TRBD1. The CDR3 totals 13 residues. Unmatched junction bases numbered 5, after V lost 6 bases and J lost 6 bases. Germline CDR1 reads MNHNS; CDR2 reads SASEGT. For the CDR3, the DNA is TGTGCCAGCAGGTTCCGGGACAGGGGCGAGCAGTACTTC. Translation gives CASRFRDRGEQYF.

This clonotype was picked up a small number of times. The chain links TRBV6-1 to TRBJ1-5, with a possible D match to TRBD1 (5 bases). Deletions cut 4 bases from V and 1 base from J, with 17 bases between. CDR1 is MNHNS and CDR2 is SASEGT in the germline V gene. This CDR3 comprises 17 residues. Here the CDR3 DNA reads TGTGCCAGCAGTGGCAGGGACGGAGTGTGGAGCAATCAGCCCCAGCATTTT. Translation: CASSGRDGVWSNQPQHF.

The chain carries TRBV28 and TRBJ2-1; D is undetermined. The CDR3 sequence is 16 residues long. The V end was cut by 4 bases, the J end by 0 bases, with 13 bases between. The germline V gene encodes CDR1 MDHEN and CDR2 SYDVKM. The CDR3 sequence is CASSSSSANSYNEQFF. Written as DNA, the CDR3 is TGTGCCAGCAGTTCTTCATCCGCCAACTCCTACAATGAGCAGTTCTTC.

In its sample, this clonotype was seen many times. The chain employs TRBV29-1 and TRBJ2-5, with no clear D. V lost 6 bases, J lost 0 bases, and 14 bases lay in between. This CDR3 spans 14 amino acids. Germline V gives CDR1 SQVTM, CDR2 ANQGSEA. The CDR3 DNA sequence: TGCAGCGTATCCCCCAAGAGGTACCAAGAGACCCAGTACTTC. Protein: CSVSPKRYQETQYF.

The V and J genes are TRBV18 and TRBJ2-3; 10 bases are shared with TRBD1. After removal of 2 bases from V and 5 bases from J, the junction contained 4 bases not matched to a gene. Germline V gene sequence: CDR1 KGHSH, CDR2 LQKENI. The CDR3 has 15 residues. The CDR3 nucleotides are TGTGCCAGCTCACCAGGGACAGGGGCTCTAGATACGCAGTATTTT. Its protein is CASSPGTGALDTQYF.

The gene calls are TRBV4-3 and TRBJ2-1; TRBD2 matches 8 bases. The ends lost 1 base at V and 7 bases at J; junction bases unmatched: 3. Germline CDR1 is LGHNA and CDR2 is YSLEER. This CDR3 is built from 14 residues. The CDR3: CASSQGTSKNEQFF. The CDR3 DNA sequence: TGCGCCAGCAGCCAAGGGACTAGCAAGAATGAGCAGTTCTTC.

The genes are TRBV4-3 and TRBJ2-3, with D uncertain. Trimming took 1 base from V and 5 from J, leaving 10 bases between them. Germline V CDR1 and CDR2: LGHNA, YSLEER. CDR3 length equals 14 residues. CDR3 in DNA: TGCGCCAGCAGCCAAGTTAGGTTTGGAGATACGCAGTATTTT. Encoded protein: CASSQVRFGDTQYF.

The table lists this clonotype with a few counts. The V and J genes are TRBV27 and TRBJ2-7; TRBD1 is a possible D gene (6 bases). From germline, CDR1 is MNHEY and CDR2 SMNVEV (reference sequence). V lost 6 bases to trimming and J lost 5 bases, with 14 bases between them. CDR3 length: 13 amino acids. CDR3 nucleotides: TGTGCCAGCAGCGGACAGACCCTACACGAGCAGTACTTC. Translated, it gives CASSGQTLHEQYF.

This chain joins TRBV28 and TRBJ2-7, with D unclear. With 3 bases removed from V and 7 bases from J, the gap between germline ends came to 7 bases. The CDR3 length is 11 residues. Germline loops: CDR1 MDHEN, CDR2 SYDVKM. This CDR3 reads CASSFTLEQYF. Here the CDR3 DNA reads TGTGCCAGCAGTTTCACCCTGGAGCAGTACTTC.

CDR3 nucleotide sequence: TGTGCCAGCAGTTACTCGACTGGGGCAGGGGGGACCTACGAGCAGTACTTC. Its translation is CASSYSTGAGGTYEQYF. This chain connects TRBV6-5 to TRBJ2-7; D perhaps matches TRBD1 (7 bases). V was clipped by 0 bases and J by 2 bases, with 17 bases between them. The germline CDR1 and CDR2 sequences are MNHEY and SVGAGI. The CDR3 extends over 17 amino acids.

This clonotype was picked up a small number of times. The V call is TRBV29-1, the J call TRBJ2-1; possible D gene TRBD1, 6 bases. Germline CDR1 and CDR2: SQVTM and ANQGSEA. With 6 bases removed from V and 2 bases from J, the gap between germline ends came to 17 bases. The CDR3 runs to 15 residues. The CDR3 loop is CSVAQGSLPYNEQFF. CDR3 coding DNA: TGCAGCGTAGCCCAGGGGAGCTTACCCTACAATGAGCAGTTCTTC.

Ten or more counts support this clonotype. This rearrangement joins TRBV28 to TRBJ2-1; weak D call: TRBD2 (6 bases). There are 17 residues in the CDR3. Trimming stripped 2 bases from V and 2 bases from J, with 16 bases between. Germline assignment: CDR1 MDHEN and CDR2 SYDVKM. The DNA for the CDR3 is TGTGCCAGCAGTTTAGGATATCGGCCGGGGGCCTACAATGAGCAGTTCTTC. This codes for CASSLGYRPGAYNEQFF.

The chain is built from TRBV7-9 and TRBJ2-3; D remains unclear. The CDR3 has 12 residues. Trimming left V 6 bases short and J 3 bases short, with 7 bases between. Germline V gene sequence: CDR1 SEHNR, CDR2 FQNEAQ (reference sequence). The CDR3 DNA reads as TGTGCCAGCAGGCCTCCTACAGATACGCAGTATTTT. Its translation is CASRPPTDTQYF.

The chain links TRBV28 to TRBJ2-7; weak D call: TRBD2 (6 bases). The germline gives CDR1 MDHEN, CDR2 SYDVKM. Trimming shortened V by 3 bases and J by 9 bases, and 18 bases separated the two germline ends. The CDR3 has 14 residues. The CDR3 is CASSLPGLGVWQYF. The CDR3 DNA reads TGTGCCAGCAGTTTGCCGGGACTGGGGGTTTGGCAGTACTTC.

The rearrangement joins TRBV4-2 to TRBJ2-7, with TRBD1 as a possible D gene (5 bases). There are 15 residues in the CDR3. The germline gives CDR1 LGHNA, CDR2 YNFKEQ. V was pared by 0 bases and J by 9 bases, with 18 bases between. CDR3 sequence reads: CASSQDLPGKDAQYF. The CDR3, as DNA: TGTGCCAGCAGCCAAGATCTACCAGGGAAGGATGCGCAGTACTTC.

The chain carries TRBV28 and TRBJ2-6; D call uncertain. V was trimmed by 5 bases and J by 2 bases, leaving 10 bases between them. The CDR3 is 15 residues long. CDR1 is MDHEN and CDR2 is SYDVKM in the germline V gene. DNA of the CDR3: TGTGCCAGCAGTCCTCCAACGCCTGGGGCCAACGTCCTGACTTTC. Translation gives CASSPPTPGANVLTF.

In its sample, this clonotype was seen a few times. The chain links TRBV29-1 to TRBJ2-5; no definite D call. This CDR3 has 13 residues. From germline, CDR1 is SQVTM and CDR2 ANQGSEA. Trimming took off 4 bases at V and 5 bases at J, with 14 bases between the two ends. CDR3 residues: CSVAHLSWETQYF. CDR3 sequence (DNA): TGCAGCGTTGCACACCTTTCTTGGGAGACCCAGTACTTC.

This chain links TRBV7-9 with TRBJ1-4, with TRBD1 as a possible D gene (6 bases). The germline V and J ends were trimmed by 1 base and 4 bases, with 13 bases remaining between them. The CDR3 is 16 amino acids. Germline V lookup: CDR1 SEHNR, CDR2 FQNEAQ (reference sequence). CDR3 amino acids: CASSLDRGQLNEKLFF. The CDR3 DNA reads as TGTGCCAGCAGCTTAGATCGTGGACAGCTTAATGAAAAACTGTTTTTT.

This clonotype was counted a single time. The gene calls are TRBV28 and TRBJ2-6; D call uncertain. Trimming removed 8 bases from V and 0 bases from J, with 8 bases in between. Germline CDR1 is MDHEN and CDR2 is SYDVKM. The CDR3 is made up of 14 amino acids. The CDR3: CASETGSGANVLTF. In DNA, the CDR3 is TGTGCCAGCGAAACTGGCTCTGGGGCCAACGTCCTGACTTTC.

The chain couples TRBV10-3 to TRBJ2-7, with D maybe TRBD2 (6 bases). Trimming pared 8 bases from V and 4 bases from J, leaving 15 bases between. Germline assignment: CDR1 ENHRY and CDR2 SYGVKD. The CDR3 is 13 residues long. The CDR3 loop is CAIGGTGPYEQYF. The CDR3 coding sequence is TGTGCCATCGGAGGGACGGGGCCTTACGAGCAGTACTTC.

This clonotype was observed at least ten times. The chain links TRBV11-2 to TRBJ2-3, with unresolved D. Germline-derived CDR1 and CDR2 are SGHAT and FQNNGV. Trimming shortened V by 5 bases and J by 0 bases, and 9 bases separated the two germline ends. CDR3 length equals 14 residues. For the CDR3, the DNA is TGTGCCAGCAGCCCTCAGCCTAGCACAGATACGCAGTATTTT. Its protein is CASSPQPSTDTQYF.

The chain is built from TRBV6-2 or TRBV6-3 and TRBJ2-2; TRBD2 might be the D (6 bases). Germline V gene data show CDR1 as MNHEY and CDR2 as SVGEGT. The length of the CDR3 is 17 residues. Trimming removed 0 bases from V and 4 bases from J, with 15 bases in between. The CDR3 DNA follows: TGTGCCAGCAGTTACTCCTACGGGGAGGTCCCCACCGGGGAGCTGTTTTTT. Its translation: CASSYSYGEVPTGELFF.

This clonotype was detected a few times. The chain combines TRBV9 with TRBJ2-7; the match to TRBD2 covers 12 bases. CDR1 and CDR2 (germline): SGDLS, YYNGEE. The CDR3 loop spans 14 amino acids. J was trimmed by 7 bases and V by 0 bases; bases with no gene match: 2. CDR3 DNA: TGTGCCAGCAGCGTAGGCGGGACTAGCGGGGAGCAGTACTTC. It yields the protein CASSVGGTSGEQYF.